This T cell receptor beta chain was found in a study of blood T cell repertoires in COVID-19. For the study at large: T cells, B-cell-depleted T cells, or PBMCs supplied cDNA or gDNA.

How the authors handled the data: Amplification of reference gene primers provided the estimated nucleated cell counts. Repertoires were generated with immunoSEQ multiplex PCR, while TCRdb's copy carries only in-frame clones and drops some. V and J calls and clone size are copied from that table; D and trimming were computed from the DNA. The sample gives approximately 200,000 clones, about 84% of which show up once; over 7.5% is in the top ten. Participants came from about two dozen US areas, aged about 18 to 100 years. All recovered Cohort 3 donors got two negative PCRs, got clearance, or saw symptom resolution. The length of the CDR3 is 16 residues. CDR1 and CDR2 from the germline V gene are MNHEY and SVGEGT. J gave up 3 bases and V 6 bases, and 9 bases lay outside the gene matches.

The chain combines TRBV6-2 or TRBV6-3 with TRBJ1-3, with 9 bases identical to TRBD1. The sample taken for sequencing was PBMCs or T cells enriched from blood (not recorded which). The source is a young woman who had recovered from COVID-19. CDR3 residues: CASSPDRGFIGNTIYF. The DNA for the CDR3 is TGTGCCAGCAGCCCGGACAGGGGATTTATTGGAAACACCATATATTTT.